Each of the 31 T cell receptor beta chains below was sequenced from the same sample in a study of chemoradiotherapy in HPV16-positive cancers. The assay was immunoSEQ multiplex PCR, and TCRdb's table has in-frame clones only and misses some. The data hold about 17,000 clones, with under 90% observed a single time. Sequenced material: blood, taken from a patient who underwent chemoradiotherapy. These receptors were taken from a human donor with HPV-associated anogenital cancer.

V is TRBV2 and J is TRBJ1-2; 8 bases match TRBD1. Germline lookup yields CDR1 SNHLY and CDR2 FYNNEI. CDR3 length equals 14 residues. The V segment lost 8 bases and the J segment 6 bases; nucleotides outside the gene matches: 11. The CDR3 here is CASAKEAGGNGYTF. The CDR3 DNA sequence: TGTGCCAGCGCCAAGGAGGCAGGGGGCAATGGCTACACCTTC. Full variable domain (outside the CDR3, taken from reference TRBV2 and TRBJ1-2): EPEVTQTPSHQVTQMGQEVILRCVPISNHLYFYWYRQILGQKVEFLVSFYNNEISEKSEIFDDQFSVERPDGSNFTLKIRSTKLEDSAMYFCASAKEAGGNGYTFGSGTRLTVV.

This chain joins TRBV10-1 and TRBJ1-5; possibly TRBD1 for D (6 bases). CDR3 length: 13 amino acids. The V gene lost 5 bases and the J gene lost 11 bases, with 16 bases spanning the gap. Germline V gene data show CDR1 as WNHNN and CDR2 as SYGVQD (reference sequence). The CDR3 DNA reads TGCGCCAGCAGTAAAAACAGGGATGGGGCCCAGCATTTT. Translation gives CASSKNRDGAQHF.

V and J are TRBV7-3 and TRBJ1-2; TRBD1 aligns across 7 bases. Germline-derived CDR1 and CDR2 are SGHTA and FQGTGA. Trimming at V came to 8 bases and at J to 5 bases, leaving 8 bases not matched to a gene. This CDR3 is built from 13 residues. CDR3 nucleotide sequence: TGTGCCAGCGGACGACAGGGAGGATATGGCTACACCTTC. Translated: CASGRQGGYGYTF.

J is TRBJ1-5 and V is TRBV6-1; TRBD1 might be the D (6 bases). Trimming took off 6 bases at V and 7 bases at J, with 16 bases between the two ends. Per germline, CDR1 MNHNS and CDR2 SASEGT. This CDR3 is built from 14 residues. CDR3 DNA sequence: TGTGCCAGCAGGAGCAGGGGAAGGGACCAGCCCCAGCATTTT. Encoded protein: CASRSRGRDQPQHF.

The V and J genes are TRBV7-9 and TRBJ1-1, with D unclear. With 6 bases removed from V and 8 bases from J, the gap between germline ends came to 4 bases. CDR1 and CDR2 from the germline V gene are SEHNR and FQNEAQ (reference sequence). CDR3 length equals 9 residues. In DNA form, the CDR3 reads TGTGCCAGCAGGTCAGAAGCTTTCTTT. This sequence encodes CASRSEAFF.

The genes are TRBV20-1 and TRBJ2-5; no reliable D call. Trimming pared 4 bases from V and 4 bases from J, leaving 4 bases between. Germline CDR1 reads DFQATT; CDR2 reads SNEGSKA (reference sequence). This CDR3 contains 10 residues. DNA for the CDR3: TGCAGTGCTATGATAGAGACCCAGTACTTC. This sequence encodes CSAMIETQYF.

The chain joins TRBV29-1 to TRBJ2-5, with TRBD1 matching 9 bases. Per germline, CDR1 SQVTM and CDR2 ANQGSEA. The CDR3 runs to 14 residues. V gave up 6 bases and J gave up 7 bases; unmatched junction bases: 12. This chain's CDR3 is CSVDGQGIYGTQYF. As DNA, the CDR3 is TGCAGCGTGGATGGACAGGGGATATACGGGACCCAGTACTTC. The entire variable domain, with the rest obtained from reference TRBV29-1 and TRBJ2-5, is as follows: SAVISQKPSRDICQRGTSLTIQCQVDSQVTMMFWYRQQPGQSLTLIATANQGSEATYESGFVIDKFPISRPNLTFSTLTVSNMSPEDSSIYLCSVDGQGIYGTQYFGPGTRLLVL.

This clone is a singleton in its sample. The chain has TRBV7-9 and TRBJ1-1; D might be TRBD1 (6 bases). CDR3 size: 14 residues. V lost 7 bases and J lost 1, with 13 bases in between. Germline CDR1 SEHNR, CDR2 FQNEAQ (reference sequence). This CDR3 reads CASIRGRGNTEAFF. CDR3 in DNA: TGTGCCAGCATCCGGGGCAGGGGGAACACTGAAGCTTTCTTT.

The sample holds one count of this clone. The chain employs TRBV6-4 and TRBJ1-2; 7 bases line up with TRBD1. The CDR3 has 12 residues. CDR1 is MRHNA and CDR2 is SNTAGT in the germline V gene. Germline trimming cut 4 bases from V and 8 bases from J; bases unmatched to any gene: 4. The CDR3 spells CASSVIQGGYTF. CDR3 sequence (DNA): TGTGCCAGCAGTGTTATACAGGGGGGCTACACCTTC.

The rearrangement joins TRBV27 to TRBJ1-4; D is ambiguous. This CDR3 contains 16 residues. The ends were cut back, 5 bases at V and 5 bases at J, with 18 bases in the middle. In germline, CDR1 is MNHEY, CDR2 SMNVEV (reference sequence). CDR3 in amino acids: CASSKENRASNEKLFF. The DNA of the CDR3 is TGTGCCAGCAGTAAGGAAAACCGGGCCTCGAATGAAAAACTGTTTTTT.

CDR3 protein: CASRETGGESGAFF. The CDR3 DNA reads TGTGCCAGCAGAGAGACAGGGGGCGAAAGTGGTGCTTTCTTT. The J gene is TRBJ1-1, the V gene TRBV6-6; 10 nucleotides agree with TRBD1. CDR3 size: 14 residues. Per germline, CDR1 MNHNY and CDR2 SVGAGI (reference sequence). Trimming removed 6 bases from V and 11 bases from J; junction bases left unmatched: 12.

The V gene is TRBV7-9, the J gene TRBJ2-7; 9 positions match TRBD1. Germline CDR1 SEHNR, CDR2 FQNEAQ (reference sequence). The CDR3 length is 14 residues. The J segment lost 2 bases and the V segment lost 5 bases, leaving 4 bases of the junction unmatched. CDR3 sequence reads: CASSDHRGPYEQYF. The DNA for the CDR3 is TGTGCCAGCAGCGACCACAGGGGGCCCTACGAGCAGTACTTC.

The genes are TRBV7-2 and TRBJ1-5, with D unclear. Germline CDR1 is SGHTA and CDR2 is FQGNSA. The CDR3 totals 13 residues. The V gene lost 7 bases and the J gene lost 7 bases, with 14 bases spanning the gap. The CDR3 nucleotides read TGTGCCAGCAACACCTACCCGCAACAGCCCCAGCATTTT. Its translation: CASNTYPQQPQHF.

The J gene is TRBJ2-1, the V gene TRBV19; D not certain. Germline V gene sequence: CDR1 LNHDA, CDR2 SQIVND (reference sequence). This CDR3 is 15 amino acids long. Trimming shortened V by 4 bases and J by 0 bases, and 10 bases separated the two germline ends. Here the CDR3 DNA reads TGTGCCAGTAGTAACTCGGTTAGCTCCTACAATGAGCAGTTCTTC. It encodes CASSNSVSSYNEQFF.

The rearrangement uses TRBV10-3 and TRBJ2-3, with 8 bases aligning to TRBD1. V lost 3 bases to trimming and J lost 0 bases; unmatched junction nucleotides: 8. Germline assignment: CDR1 ENHRY and CDR2 SYGVKD. The CDR3 contains 17 residues. Here the CDR3 reads CAISESNRDRSTDTQYF. CDR3 DNA: TGTGCCATCAGTGAAAGTAACCGGGACAGGAGCACAGATACGCAGTATTTT.

The chain couples TRBV30 to TRBJ2-7; unclear D gene. Trimming pared 2 bases from V and 3 bases from J, leaving 8 bases between. The germline gives CDR1 GTSNPN, CDR2 SVGIG (reference sequence). CDR3 length equals 12 residues. Written as DNA, the CDR3 is TGTGCCTGGAGTCCCAGCTTCTACGAGCAGTACTTC. This gives the protein CAWSPSFYEQYF.

V usage is TRBV6-1 and J usage is TRBJ1-4; a weak D match, TRBD1 (6 bases). The V gene lost 1 base and the J gene lost 0 bases, with 9 bases spanning the gap. The CDR3 extends over 16 amino acids. Germline V gene lookup returns CDR1 MNHNS and CDR2 SASEGT. CDR3 sequence (DNA): TGTGCCAGCAGTGAAGTAAGGGGGGCAACTAATGAAAAACTGTTTTTT. Protein sequence: CASSEVRGATNEKLFF.

This chain joins TRBV10-1 and TRBJ2-3; D unresolved. Germline V gene data show CDR1 as WNHNN and CDR2 as SYGVQD (reference sequence). V was pared by 8 bases and J by 2 bases, with 23 bases between. This CDR3 spans 17 amino acids. In DNA, the CDR3 is TGCGCCAGCGCCGAAACCTGGGCAGCGACCACCACAGATACGCAGTATTTT. Encoded protein: CASAETWAATTTDTQYF.

The rearrangement links TRBV7-9 to TRBJ2-1, with 13 bases lining up with TRBD2. Germline loops: CDR1 SEHNR, CDR2 FQNEAQ (reference sequence). V lost 2 bases, J lost 7 bases, and 11 bases stayed unmatched. The CDR3 totals 18 residues. The CDR3, as DNA: TGTGCCAGCAGCTTACCCTTCCGACTAGCGGGGGGTAGGAATGAGCAGTTCTTC. Translating it yields CASSLPFRLAGGRNEQFF.

The chain uses TRBV21-1 and TRBJ2-5; no DNA check was done on the table's D call, TRBD1. TRBV21-1 is a documented pseudogene. The CDR3 runs to 17 residues. This CDR3 is CANQQCTARQEMETQYF. The CDR3 DNA follows: TGTGCCAACCAGCAATGTACAGCCCGACAGGAGATGGAGACCCAGTACTTC.

The chain has TRBV27 and TRBJ1-1, with 10 bases matching TRBD1. Looked up from germline, CDR1 is MNHEY and CDR2 is SMNVEV (reference sequence). This CDR3 region has 14 residues. The ends lost 8 bases at V and 1 base at J; junction bases unmatched: 4. This chain's CDR3 is CASGDRGGNTEAFF. DNA for the CDR3: TGTGCCAGCGGGGACAGGGGAGGGAACACTGAAGCTTTCTTT.

J is TRBJ2-1 and V is TRBV19; possibly TRBD2 for D (5 bases). There are 15 residues in the CDR3. CDR1 and CDR2 from the germline V gene are LNHDA and SQIVND (reference sequence). V lost 4 bases and J lost 10, with 20 bases in between. CDR3 in DNA: TGTGCCAGTAGTACCGCCTATTGGACTCCCTGGGAGCAGTTCTTC. Translated: CASSTAYWTPWEQFF.

This clone appeared a few times. This chain links TRBV4-2 with TRBJ1-2; D unresolved. There are 13 residues in the CDR3. Per the germline V gene, CDR1 is LGHNA and CDR2 is YNFKEQ. Trimming shortened V by 1 base and J by 1 base, and 4 bases separated the two germline ends. The CDR3 sequence is CASSQVLNYGYTF. In DNA, the CDR3 is TGTGCCAGCAGCCAAGTCCTTAACTATGGCTACACCTTC.

This clone has just one count. The chain uses TRBV6-1 and TRBJ2-3; 8 bases map to TRBD2. The CDR3 is 12 amino acids. The V segment lost 11 bases and the J segment 5 bases; nucleotides outside the gene matches: 6. Looked up from germline, CDR1 is MNHNS and CDR2 is SASEGT. Here the CDR3 reads CASRGGVDTQYF. CDR3 DNA: TGTGCCTCCCGGGGGGGGGTAGATACGCAGTATTTT.

V gene TRBV6-1 combines with J gene TRBJ2-3; D not certain. V lost 3 bases, J lost 11 bases, and 15 bases lay in between. CDR1 is MNHNS, CDR2 SASEGT, per germline. The CDR3 consists of 13 residues. The CDR3 spells CASSEWPTVVQYF. CDR3 coding DNA: TGTGCCAGCAGTGAGTGGCCTACCGTAGTGCAGTATTTT.

V is TRBV28 and J is TRBJ1-6, with D maybe TRBD1 (5 bases). The CDR3 totals 16 residues. The V end was cut by 4 bases, the J end by 6 bases, with 16 bases between. Germline CDR1 and CDR2: MDHEN and SYDVKM. The CDR3 is CASSSLEAQGNSPLHF. Written as DNA, the CDR3 is TGTGCCAGCAGTTCCCTTGAAGCTCAGGGTAATTCACCCCTCCACTTT.

The chain recombines TRBV5-1 with TRBJ2-5, with a tentative D call TRBD2 (5 bases). Germline CDR1 SGHRS, CDR2 YFSETQ. The V and J ends lost 6 bases and 4 bases respectively, with 16 bases between them. There are 14 residues in the CDR3. The CDR3 spells CASTNGGSPETQYF. Written as DNA, the CDR3 is TGCGCCAGCACCAACGGCGGGTCCCCAGAGACCCAGTACTTC.

The chain combines TRBV5-6 with TRBJ2-1, with TRBD2 matching over 7 bases. This CDR3 region has 14 residues. Per the germline V gene, CDR1 is SGHDT and CDR2 is YYEEEE. V shed 0 bases, J shed 7 bases, and the junction held 4 bases outside the gene matches. In DNA form, the CDR3 reads TGTGCCAGCAGCTTGGTAACGCGGGAGAATGAGCAGTTCTTC. Encoded protein: CASSLVTRENEQFF.

The rearrangement joins TRBV19 to TRBJ1-1, with 7 bases identical to TRBD1. V trimming: 4 bases; J trimming: 0 bases; junction bases outside the gene matches: 2. The CDR3 length is 14 residues. Germline loops: CDR1 LNHDA, CDR2 SQIVND (reference sequence). The CDR3, as DNA: TGTGCCAGTAGTAGGGACAGCCTGAACACTGAAGCTTTCTTT. Amino acids: CASSRDSLNTEAFF. The variable domain in full, with the rest retrieved from reference TRBV19 and TRBJ1-1, is DGGITQSPKYLFRKEGQNVTLSCEQNLNHDAMYWYRQDPGQGLRLIYYSQIVNDFQKGDIAEGYSVSREKKESFPLTVTSAQKNPTAFYLCASSRDSLNTEAFFGQGTRLTVV.

The chain recombines TRBV11-2 with TRBJ1-1, with D perhaps matching TRBD1 (6 bases). The CDR3 spans 14 residues. CDR1 is SGHAT, CDR2 FQNNGV, per germline. Between the trimmed V and J ends, which lost 0 bases and 7 bases, there was a span of 12 bases. The CDR3 nucleotides read TGTGCCAGCAGCTTAGATGGGGGGCGCAGTGAAGCTTTCTTT. Translation: CASSLDGGRSEAFF.

This sequence joins TRBV19 and TRBJ2-5, with a possible D match to TRBD1 (5 bases). CDR3 length: 13 residues. Between the trimmed V and J ends, which lost 6 bases and 2 bases, there was a span of 10 bases. CDR1 LNHDA and CDR2 SQIVND come from the germline V gene (reference sequence). The DNA for the CDR3 is TGTGCCAGTAGAATGACAGCTCAAGAGACCCAGTACTTC. This gives the protein CASRMTAQETQYF. The whole variable domain, filled in from reference TRBV19 and TRBJ2-5, reads DGGITQSPKYLFRKEGQNVTLSCEQNLNHDAMYWYRQDPGQGLRLIYYSQIVNDFQKGDIAEGYSVSREKKESFPLTVTSAQKNPTAFYLCASRMTAQETQYFGPGTRLLVL.